This paragraph covers one TCR beta chain sequence. The antigen is undetermined. For TCR beta, libraries came from iRepertoire HTBI primers and Arm-PCR of CDR3 regions. MiXCR was run by TCRdb on the multiplex PCR reads, yielding one entry per CDR3 protein. The sample lists 360,000 or so distinct CDR3 sequences, approximately 25% occurring once. The germline V and J ends were trimmed by 7 bases and 9 bases, with 13 bases remaining between them. This CDR3 comprises 12 residues. Germline CDR1 is SGHAT and CDR2 is FQNNGV. This record belongs to a study of regulatory T cells in long-lasting Graves disease. Time point described: persistent/refractory GD, antithyroid drugs over 5 years with positive TRAb. There was RNA extracted from PBMCs, and the TCR library was made from it. General study findings and limits: No thyroid tissue was studied; the work used peripheral blood only.

This receptor was taken from a woman between 40 and 50 years old with Graves disease. The specimen comprised peripheral blood mononuclear cells (PBMCs), sampled when the disease was refractory, from a patient treated with antithyroid drugs. The chain couples TRBV11-2 to TRBJ2-1; D might be TRBD1 (6 bases). The CDR3, as DNA: TGTGCCAGCAATACCGGGACACCTGAGCAGTTCTTC. Translated: CASNTGTPEQFF.